This passage covers 29 T cell receptor beta chains from one sample sequenced in a study of blood T cell repertoires in COVID-19. The table came from immunoSEQ multiplex PCR; TCRdb's copy has only in-frame clones and leaves some out. This table holds 250,000 to 350,000 clones, nearly 90% found once. Sequenced sample: PBMCs or T cells enriched from blood (not recorded which). These receptors were taken from a woman aged 25 to 39 who had recovered from COVID-19.

The rearrangement joins TRBV18 to TRBJ1-3; D may be TRBD1 (5 bases). This CDR3 has 16 amino acids. The germline gives CDR1 KGHSH, CDR2 LQKENI. Trimming removed 4 bases from V and 2 bases from J, with 15 bases in between. CDR3 sequence (DNA): TGTGCCAGCTCACACAGTCCGGCAGGGACTGGAAACACCATATATTTT. Translating gives CASSHSPAGTGNTIYF.

The chain carries TRBV18 and TRBJ1-2; D might be TRBD1 (5 bases). Trimming took 3 bases from V and 1 from J, leaving 12 bases between them. Per the germline V gene, CDR1 is KGHSH and CDR2 is LQKENI. The CDR3 spans 15 residues. CDR3 sequence reads: CASSPRGMGNYGYTF. Written as DNA, the CDR3 is TGTGCCAGCTCACCGCGGGGGATGGGTAACTATGGCTACACCTTC.

V gene TRBV19 combines with J gene TRBJ1-1; D is possibly TRBD1 (5 bases). Trimming removed 5 bases at V and 2 bases at J, with 12 bases between. CDR1 and CDR2 (germline): LNHDA, SQIVND (reference sequence). This CDR3 region has 14 residues. The CDR3 DNA reads as TGTGCCAGTAGTCCCAGGGTCTCCAACACTGAAGCTTTCTTT. This gives the protein CASSPRVSNTEAFF.

The chain couples TRBV9 to TRBJ1-4; D remains ambiguous. CDR1 and CDR2 from the germline V gene are SGDLS and YYNGEE. This CDR3 has 14 residues. V was shortened by 4 bases and J by 6 bases, with 13 bases between the two germline ends. CDR3 in amino acids: CASSPNGRDEKLFF. The CDR3 nucleotides are TGTGCCAGCAGCCCCAACGGGAGGGATGAAAAACTGTTTTTT.

The chain couples TRBV5-6 to TRBJ2-3, with TRBD2 matching 7 bases. The germline gives CDR1 SGHDT, CDR2 YYEEEE. V lost 1 base to trimming and J lost 2 bases; unmatched junction nucleotides: 7. This CDR3 has 16 amino acids. CDR3 residues: CASSLLLAENTDTQYF. The DNA for the CDR3 is TGTGCCAGCAGCTTGTTGCTAGCGGAGAACACAGATACGCAGTATTTT.

The gene calls are TRBV7-2 and TRBJ1-3; a possible D gene is TRBD1 (6 bases). Germline-derived CDR1 and CDR2 are SGHTA and FQGNSA. The CDR3 has 13 amino acids. V lost 4 bases to trimming and J lost 3 bases, with 7 bases between them. The CDR3 is CASSSDSGNTIYF. CDR3 nucleotide sequence: TGTGCCAGCAGCTCGGACAGTGGAAACACCATATATTTT.

The gene calls are TRBV6-2 or TRBV6-3 and TRBJ1-5; no clear D. The CDR3 runs 16 residues. Germline V lookup: CDR1 MNHEY, CDR2 SVGEGT. Trimming pared 2 bases from V and 2 bases from J, leaving 13 bases between. This CDR3 is CASSYTEWAGNQPQHF. The CDR3 nucleotides are TGTGCCAGCAGTTACACCGAGTGGGCCGGCAATCAGCCCCAGCATTTT.

The V gene is TRBV5-1, the J gene TRBJ1-2; D is possibly TRBD1 (5 bases). Per germline, CDR1 SGHRS and CDR2 YFSETQ. The CDR3 is 14 amino acids. V lost 8 bases to trimming and J lost 1 base, with 15 bases between them. CDR3 protein: CASKETDINYGYTF. DNA of the CDR3: TGCGCCAGTAAAGAGACAGATATTAACTATGGCTACACCTTC.

This chain uses TRBV5-1 with TRBJ2-1, with 8 bases matching TRBD2. The length of the CDR3 is 16 residues. In germline, CDR1 is SGHRS, CDR2 YFSETQ. V gave up 0 bases and J gave up 6 bases; unmatched junction bases: 8. The CDR3 sequence: CASSLAGGDRANEQFF. As DNA, the CDR3 is TGCGCCAGCAGCTTGGCCGGGGGGGACCGGGCCAATGAGCAGTTCTTC.

The chain has TRBV7-6 and TRBJ2-3, with D unresolved. V was trimmed by 6 bases and J by 2 bases, leaving 15 bases between them. CDR1 SGHVS and CDR2 FNYEAQ come from the germline V gene. The CDR3 sequence is 15 residues long. CDR3 sequence (DNA): TGTGCCAGCAGAACTACCCAGCAGTACACAGATACGCAGTATTTT. Encoded protein: CASRTTQQYTDTQYF.

As for this clone: Distinct nucleotide sequences in the sample also encode this CDR3. V gene TRBV12-3 or TRBV12-4 combines with J gene TRBJ2-7; D remains unclear. The V end lost 5 bases, the J end lost 1 base, and 3 bases lay between the germline ends. This CDR3 is built from 11 residues. In nucleotides, the CDR3 is TGTGCCAGCAGTCCTTCCTACGAGCAGTACTTC. Translating it yields CASSPSYEQYF.

This chain uses TRBV6-5 with TRBJ1-1; a possible D gene is TRBD1 (6 bases). CDR3 length equals 15 residues. The germline gives CDR1 MNHEY, CDR2 SVGAGI. V lost 8 bases and J 5 bases, leaving 21 bases between the germline ends. The CDR3 spells CASRMGQLAGTEAFF. CDR3 nucleotide sequence: TGTGCCAGCCGCATGGGACAACTCGCCGGAACTGAAGCTTTCTTT.

The rearrangement links TRBV5-1 to TRBJ1-4, with 7 bases identical to TRBD1. The CDR3 covers 15 residues. Looked up from germline, CDR1 is SGHRS and CDR2 is YFSETQ. Trimming removed 0 bases from V and 7 bases from J; junction bases left unmatched: 6. DNA for the CDR3: TGCGCCAGCAGCTTGGGACAGGGAAAGGGTGAAAAACTGTTTTTT. Translation: CASSLGQGKGEKLFF.

This rearrangement joins TRBV28 to TRBJ2-7; D is uncertain. This CDR3 region has 12 residues. Per germline, CDR1 MDHEN and CDR2 SYDVKM. V was clipped by 2 bases and J by 2 bases, with 4 bases between them. The CDR3 nucleotides are TGTGCCAGCAGTTTACTTACCTACGAGCAGTACTTC. It specifies CASSLLTYEQYF. The entire variable domain, with the rest obtained from reference TRBV28 and TRBJ2-7, is as follows: DVKVTQSSRYLVKRTGEKVFLECVQDMDHENMFWYRQDPGLGLRLIYFSYDVKMKEKGDIPEGYSVSREKKERFSLILESASTNQTSMYLCASSLLTYEQYFGPGTRLTVT.

The rearrangement uses TRBV18 and TRBJ2-2, with TRBD1 as a possible D gene (5 bases). The CDR3 is made up of 16 amino acids. V lost 1 base and J 4 bases, leaving 13 bases between the germline ends. CDR1 and CDR2 (germline): KGHSH, LQKENI. The CDR3 DNA reads TGTGCCAGCTCACCACGCGCAGGGATTGCCACCGGGGAGCTGTTTTTT. This translates into CASSPRAGIATGELFF. The entire variable domain, with the rest obtained from reference TRBV18 and TRBJ2-2, is as follows: NAGVMQNPRHLVRRRGQEARLRCSPMKGHSHVYWYRQLPEEGLKFMVYLQKENIIDESGMPKERFSAEFPKEGPSILRIQQVVRGDSAAYFCASSPRAGIATGELFFGEGSRLTVL.

V and J are TRBV30 and TRBJ1-5, with a weak D call TRBD1 (6 bases). Deletions cut 2 bases from V and 5 bases from J, with 13 bases between. Germline V CDR1 and CDR2: GTSNPN, SVGIG (reference sequence). The CDR3 is 14 amino acids. CDR3 coding DNA: TGTGCCTGGAGTACCCGAGGGGGGGATCAGCCCCAGCATTTT. It codes for CAWSTRGGDQPQHF.

The chain is built from TRBV7-9 and TRBJ2-1; 7 bases match TRBD2. Germline V CDR1 and CDR2: SEHNR, FQNEAQ (reference sequence). The CDR3 consists of 15 residues. V dropped 5 bases and J dropped 5; count of bases not matched to a gene: 9. The chain's CDR3 is CASSHTRGIHNEQFF. The CDR3, as DNA: TGTGCCAGCAGCCACACGCGGGGGATTCACAATGAGCAGTTCTTC.

This chain connects TRBV9 to TRBJ2-2; D not resolved. The CDR3 length is 14 residues. V lost 3 bases and J 2 bases, leaving 8 bases between the germline ends. Looked up from germline, CDR1 is SGDLS and CDR2 is YYNGEE. In nucleotides, the CDR3 is TGTGCCAGCAGCGCTTCAGGTAACACCGGGGAGCTGTTTTTT. It codes for CASSASGNTGELFF.

V is TRBV2 and J is TRBJ1-4; D is uncertain. Trimming shortened V by 8 bases and J by 7 bases, and 14 bases separated the two germline ends. Germline V lookup: CDR1 SNHLY, CDR2 FYNNEI. This CDR3 has 13 amino acids. This CDR3 reads CASSGERSEKLFF. The DNA of the CDR3 is TGTGCCAGCTCCGGGGAGCGTAGTGAAAAACTGTTTTTT.

The chain recombines TRBV12-5 with TRBJ1-1, with 7 bases matching TRBD1. Germline V CDR1 and CDR2: LGHNT, FRNRAP. The CDR3 contains 15 residues. Trimming removed 7 bases from V and 2 bases from J; junction bases left unmatched: 10. The CDR3 DNA reads as TGTGCTAGTGCCCCCTTAGGGGACAGCAACACTGAAGCTTTCTTT. This codes for CASAPLGDSNTEAFF.

The rearrangement links TRBV24-1 to TRBJ1-6, with TRBD1 as a possible D gene (6 bases). Germline V lookup: CDR1 KGHDR, CDR2 SFDVKD. Trimming stripped 4 bases from V and 10 bases from J, with 16 bases between. CDR3 length: 15 amino acids. The CDR3 reads CATSEEQGWESPLHF. CDR3 nucleotide sequence: TGTGCCACCAGTGAGGAACAGGGATGGGAATCACCCCTCCACTTT.

This chain joins TRBV2 and TRBJ2-7; the match to TRBD2 covers 12 bases. This CDR3 comprises 17 residues. CDR1 is SNHLY, CDR2 FYNNEI, per germline. V was pared by 7 bases and J by 0 bases, with 10 bases of the junction left unmatched. DNA for the CDR3: TGTGCCAGCAAAGAAGGGCTAGCGGGGGGGCTCTCCTACGAGCAGTACTTC. Translated: CASKEGLAGGLSYEQYF.

The chain recombines TRBV11-2 with TRBJ1-4; the match to TRBD1 covers 7 bases. J gave up 6 bases and V 0 bases, and 13 bases lay outside the gene matches. The germline gives CDR1 SGHAT, CDR2 FQNNGV. The CDR3 is made up of 18 amino acids. CDR3 DNA sequence: TGTGCCAGCAGCTTAGATTTGGGAAGGGCAGGGGGAGATGAAAAACTGTTTTTT. Translated, it gives CASSLDLGRAGGDEKLFF.

The J gene is TRBJ1-1, the V gene TRBV5-4, with D possibly being TRBD1 (6 bases). Trimming cost V 4 bases and J 4 bases, with 14 bases left between them. Germline lookup yields CDR1 SGHNT and CDR2 YYREEE (reference sequence). The CDR3 has 14 residues. The CDR3 sequence: CASSVQGGSTEAFF. For the CDR3, the DNA is TGTGCCAGCAGCGTACAGGGTGGGAGCACTGAAGCTTTCTTT.

The chain recombines TRBV24-1 with TRBJ2-5; maybe TRBD1 (5 bases). This CDR3 contains 14 residues. V lost 3 bases and J 1 base, leaving 8 bases between the germline ends. Germline values: CDR1 KGHDR, CDR2 SFDVKD. CDR3 sequence (DNA): TGTGCCACCAGTGATAGACAGAGCCAAGAGACCCAGTACTTC. Its protein is CATSDRQSQETQYF.

The gene calls are TRBV7-9 and TRBJ2-2; 8 positions agree with TRBD1. Trimming took 7 bases from V and 3 from J; bases not matched to a gene: 13. The CDR3 is 17 amino acids. Germline V gene data show CDR1 as SEHNR and CDR2 as FQNEAQ (reference sequence). As DNA, the CDR3 is TGTGCCAGCAAGATTCTCCCGGGACAGGCCGACACCGGGGAGCTGTTTTTT. It specifies CASKILPGQADTGELFF.

The chain is built from TRBV5-1 and TRBJ1-2, with 7 positions matching TRBD1. CDR3 length: 14 amino acids. Germline lookup yields CDR1 SGHRS and CDR2 YFSETQ. J was trimmed by 2 bases and V by 4 bases; bases with no gene match: 5. CDR3 residues: CASSPPGQNYGYTF. In DNA, the CDR3 is TGCGCCAGCAGCCCCCCGGGACAGAACTATGGCTACACCTTC. The variable domain in full, with the rest retrieved from reference TRBV5-1 and TRBJ1-2, is KAGVTQTPRYLIKTRGQQVTLSCSPISGHRSVSWYQQTPGQGLQFLFEYFSETQRNKGNFPGRFSGRQFSNSRSEMNVSTLELGDSALYLCASSPPGQNYGYTFGSGTRLTVV.

There are a few counts of this clone. V usage is TRBV7-9 and J usage is TRBJ1-2; D call uncertain. CDR1 is SEHNR and CDR2 is FQNEAQ in the germline V gene (reference sequence). V was pared by 1 base and J by 4 bases, with 7 bases between. This CDR3 is built from 13 residues. The chain's CDR3 is CASSLDPGYGYTF. The DNA for the CDR3 is TGTGCCAGCAGCTTAGATCCAGGCTATGGCTACACCTTC.

This chain joins TRBV30 and TRBJ2-1, with D uncertain. The CDR3 contains 11 residues. Deletions cut 6 bases from V and 4 bases from J, with 7 bases between. Germline values: CDR1 GTSNPN, CDR2 SVGIG (reference sequence). CDR3 nucleotides: TGTGCCTGTCCGAGATACAATGAGCAGTTCTTC. It translates to CACPRYNEQFF.